This is a list of T cell receptor beta chains from one sample in a study of CXCR3-negative and CXCR3-positive naive CD8 T cells. TCRdb reprocessed the 5' RACE reads and keeps a single row for each CDR3 protein, giving no DNA. Its clone listing holds 84,000 or so distinct CDR3 sequences. Sequencing used naive CXCR3+ CD8+ T cells from blood. Source of these receptors: a human donor in good health. Some clones in this sample may be carry-over from other donors' samples. Each CDR3 is given with its conserved first and last residue. Each record gives: J gene, V gene, CDR3 protein.

>TRBJ2-6|TRBV28
CASSPMTGGSGANVLTF
>TRBJ2-7|TRBV28
CASSWDRATYEQYF
>TRBJ2-1|TRBV5-1
CASALPRGQVYNEQFF
>TRBJ2-1|TRBV28
CASSSARTGLNEQFF
>TRBJ2-7|TRBV5-1
CASSFGQGRYEQYF
>TRBJ2-7|TRBV4-2
CASSPRPGLYEQYF
>TRBJ2-7|TRBV28
CASSKTYEQYF
>TRBJ2-3|TRBV6-2/TRBV6-3
CASRPGRDIYRDTQYF
>TRBJ1-2|TRBV29-1
CSVESGGDNYGYTF
>TRBJ2-2|TRBV6-2/TRBV6-3
CASSRSLNRNTGELFF
>TRBJ2-2|TRBV5-1
CASSLEGNSGNTGELFF
>TRBJ2-5|TRBV9
CASSVVASQGETQYF